The clone carrying this T cell receptor beta chain has just a few counts. These data come from a study of blood T cells in healthy people across ages. The CDR3 length is 16 residues. V was cut by 0 bases and J by 0 bases, with 15 bases left in between. CDR1 and CDR2 (germline): DFQATT, SNEGSKA (reference sequence). It was with a sample-barcoded 5' primer and a J-beta primer mix that a second PCR of roughly 7 to 11 cycles was run. In TCRdb, the 5' RACE reads were re-called with MiXCR into one record per CDR3 protein. In the table there are roughly 1,800,000 distinct CDR3 sequences, around 50% of which are singletons.

The clonotype comes from a woman aged 40 to 50 in good health. The chain joins TRBV20-1 to TRBJ2-7; D perhaps matches TRBD1 (6 bases). The sample comprised blood. CDR3 in amino acids: CSARDLFGQPSYEQYF. The DNA for the CDR3 is TGCAGTGCTAGAGACCTCTTTGGACAGCCCTCCTACGAGCAGTACTTC.